This T cell receptor beta chain was identified in a study of blood T cell repertoires in COVID-19. At the level of the study: COVID-19 samples collected from the United States, Italy and Spain covered acute and convalescent phases. PBMCs, B-cell-depleted T cells, or T cells were the source of the cDNA or gDNA that made up the material.

Authors' methods: It was from reference gene primer amplification that nucleated cell counts were estimated. Assay used: immunoSEQ multiplex PCR; TCRdb lists only in-frame clones, some missing. V, J and clone size are taken as reported in that table, and D and trimming were inferred from the DNA itself. The sample carries around 220,000 clones, approximately 86% recorded once. The CDR3 is 15 residues long. J lost 7 bases, V lost 5 bases, and 12 bases had no gene match. Germline V gives CDR1 SNHLY, CDR2 FYNNEI. The receptor was derived from a man between 18 and 35 years old with active or convalescent COVID-19. Input material: peripheral blood. The V call is TRBV2, the J call TRBJ1-2, with TRBD1 identical over 8 bases. For the CDR3, the DNA is TGTGCCAGCAGTCCTCGAATCAGGGGGCGGGTTGGCTACACCTTC. Encoded protein: CASSPRIRGRVGYTF.